The 23 T cell receptor beta chains presented below share a single source sample, sequenced in a study of cytomegalovirus exposure and HLA in healthy donors listed by TCRdb under 2017. The method was the immunoSEQ multiplex PCR assay. For the multiplex PCR, a mixture combining 60 forward primers for TCR Vbeta segments and 13 reverse primers for TCR Jbeta segments was used. TCRdb obtained this table from immuneACCESS and retained in-frame rearrangements with V and J assigned. These tables miss some clones; where compared with another copy, unresolved V genes account for less than half of the shortfall, and the remainder is unexplained. The sample yields tens of thousands of clones; roughly 80% were counted once. About 34% of the sample is taken by the ten largest. Sequencing was performed on PBMCs. These receptors all stem from a man between 50 and 59 years old in good health and CMV-seropositive.

This sequence joins TRBV7-2 and TRBJ2-5, with 9 nucleotides matching TRBD2. The CDR3 is made up of 15 amino acids. V lost 1 base to trimming and J lost 5 bases; unmatched junction nucleotides: 5. Germline V CDR1 and CDR2: SGHTA, FQGNSA. The CDR3 reads CASSLGAGGGETQYF. As DNA, the CDR3 is TGTGCCAGCAGCTTAGGTGCGGGAGGGGGCGAGACCCAGTACTTC.

This chain uses TRBV5-1 with TRBJ2-3, with TRBD2 identical over 7 bases. Germline assignment: CDR1 SGHRS and CDR2 YFSETQ. The CDR3 spans 15 residues. The V and J ends lost 4 bases and 0 bases, in that order; junction bases with no gene match: 5. Here the CDR3 DNA reads TGCGCCAGCAGCCGCGGACTAGGTAGCACAGATACGCAGTATTTT. Translated: CASSRGLGSTDTQYF.

V usage is TRBV18 and J usage is TRBJ2-7; unclear D gene. The CDR3 covers 14 residues. Per the germline V gene, CDR1 is KGHSH and CDR2 is LQKENI. The V gene lost 2 bases and the J gene lost 5 bases, with 13 bases spanning the gap. In DNA form, the CDR3 reads TGTGCCAGCTCACCATACCCCAAAGCCCACGAGCAGTACTTC. Translating gives CASSPYPKAHEQYF.

The rearrangement uses TRBV29-1 and TRBJ1-2; maybe TRBD1 (6 bases). Germline V lookup: CDR1 SQVTM, CDR2 ANQGSEA. The CDR3 is made up of 13 amino acids. V lost 3 bases, J lost 0 bases, and 8 bases lay in between. CDR3 region: CSVEDSPNYGYTF. For the CDR3, the DNA is TGCAGCGTTGAGGACAGTCCTAACTATGGCTACACCTTC. The full variable domain, in which reference TRBV29-1 and TRBJ1-2 provide the parts outside the CDR3, is SAVISQKPSRDICQRGTSLTIQCQVDSQVTMMFWYRQQPGQSLTLIATANQGSEATYESGFVIDKFPISRPNLTFSTLTVSNMSPEDSSIYLCSVEDSPNYGYTFGSGTRLTVV.

The chain recombines TRBV27 with TRBJ2-7; D is uncertain. From germline, CDR1 is MNHEY and CDR2 SMNVEV (reference sequence). The CDR3 contains 16 residues. Trimming took 0 bases from V and 3 from J, leaving 15 bases between them. The CDR3 coding sequence is TGTGCCAGCAGTTTATCTAGTCAACCGTTAAGCTACGAGCAGTACTTC. Translation: CASSLSSQPLSYEQYF.

The rearrangement joins TRBV29-1 to TRBJ2-1; D might be TRBD2 (6 bases). The CDR3 runs 16 residues. CDR1 and CDR2 (germline): SQVTM, ANQGSEA. With 6 bases removed from V and 9 bases from J, the gap between germline ends came to 27 bases. The CDR3 here is CSVPPDYGYGYAEQFF. The CDR3 DNA reads as TGCAGCGTCCCGCCGGACTATGGTTATGGGTATGCTGAGCAGTTCTTC.

This sequence joins TRBV6-1 and TRBJ2-2; D is possibly TRBD2 (5 bases). This CDR3 has 15 residues. The germline V gene encodes CDR1 MNHNS and CDR2 SASEGT. The V and J ends lost 1 base and 0 bases respectively, with 6 bases between them. The CDR3 bases are TGTGCCAGCAGTGAAGGTAGCGCGAACACCGGGGAGCTGTTTTTT. It specifies CASSEGSANTGELFF.

This chain joins TRBV7-2 and TRBJ1-2; no firm D call. Per the germline V gene, CDR1 is SGHTA and CDR2 is FQGNSA. V lost 3 bases, J lost 2 bases, and 4 bases lay in between. The CDR3 spans 12 residues. CDR3 residues: CASSLANYGYTF. CDR3 nucleotide sequence: TGTGCCAGCAGCTTGGCCAACTATGGCTACACCTTC.

The chain employs TRBV12-5 and TRBJ2-1; maybe TRBD2 (5 bases). Germline values: CDR1 LGHNT, CDR2 FRNRAP. Trimming took 6 bases from V and 9 from J, leaving 9 bases between them. This CDR3 contains 11 residues. The CDR3 nucleotides are TGTGCTAGTGGCCGGGCGGGTGAGCAGTTCTTC. Protein product: CASGRAGEQFF.

The chain links TRBV18 to TRBJ1-1; a possible D gene is TRBD1 (6 bases). The CDR3 spans 16 residues. CDR1 is KGHSH, CDR2 LQKENI, per germline. Deletions cut 2 bases from V and 0 bases from J, with 13 bases between. CDR3 DNA sequence: TGTGCCAGCTCACCAAAGACAGGCGACATGAACACTGAAGCTTTCTTT. Translation: CASSPKTGDMNTEAFF.

CDR3 sequence reads: CASSQGSTVAYEQYF. CDR3 bases: TGTGCCAGCAGCCAGGGTTCGACGGTTGCCTACGAGCAGTACTTC. This rearrangement joins TRBV11-3 to TRBJ2-7; perhaps TRBD1 as D (5 bases). This CDR3 is 15 amino acids long. The V gene lost 5 bases and the J gene lost 2 bases, with 16 bases spanning the gap. Per the germline V gene, CDR1 is SGHNT and CDR2 is YENEEA. The whole variable domain, filled in from reference TRBV11-3 and TRBJ2-7, reads EAGVVQSPRYKIIEKKQPVAFWCNPISGHNTLYWYLQNLGQGPELLIRYENEEAVDDSQLPKDRFSAERLKGVDSTLKIQPAELGDSAVYLCASSQGSTVAYEQYFGPGTRLTVT.

The V gene is TRBV7-2, the J gene TRBJ2-7; TRBD2 aligns across 9 bases. This CDR3 has 18 amino acids. The V gene end was trimmed by 1 base and the J gene end by 2 bases; junction bases not matched to a gene: 12. CDR1 is SGHTA and CDR2 is FQGNSA in the germline V gene. The CDR3 nucleotides read TGTGCCAGCAGCTTAGAGCGTAAGGGACTAGCACCTACCTACGAGCAGTACTTC. This gives the protein CASSLERKGLAPTYEQYF.

This clone was detected a few times. V usage is TRBV6-5 and J usage is TRBJ2-1, with 12 bases identical to TRBD2. The germline V gene has CDR1 MNHEY and CDR2 SVGAGI. Trimming took 6 bases from V and 4 from J; bases not matched to a gene: 4. The CDR3 length is 15 residues. The CDR3, as DNA: TGTGCCAGCAGGCTAGCGGGAGGGGTGTACAATGAGCAGTTCTTC. Translation: CASRLAGGVYNEQFF.

The chain carries TRBV6-1 and TRBJ1-1; no firm D call. The CDR3 is 12 residues long. In germline, CDR1 is MNHNS, CDR2 SASEGT. V lost 6 bases to trimming and J lost 0 bases, with 5 bases between them. The CDR3 loop is CASRRMNTEAFF. CDR3 coding DNA: TGTGCCAGCAGGCGGATGAACACTGAAGCTTTCTTT.

J is TRBJ1-1 and V is TRBV19, with TRBD1 identical over 8 bases. The length of the CDR3 is 12 residues. The junction had 2 bases not matched to a gene; V was cut back by 5 bases and J by 6 bases. CDR1 and CDR2 (germline): LNHDA, SQIVND (reference sequence). The CDR3 DNA follows: TGTGCCAGTAGTCAGGGGGCAGCTGAAGCTTTCTTT. It translates to CASSQGAAEAFF.

The chain combines TRBV6-6 with TRBJ2-7, with 7 bases lining up with TRBD2. V was pared by 7 bases and J by 1 base, with 7 bases of the junction left unmatched. The germline V gene has CDR1 MNHNY and CDR2 SVGAGI (reference sequence). The CDR3 length is 14 residues. The CDR3 coding sequence is TGTGCCAGCACACGAGGACTAGGTTCCTACGAGCAGTACTTC. Residues: CASTRGLGSYEQYF.

This chain uses TRBV2 with TRBJ2-6; no firm D call. Trimming shortened V by 6 bases and J by 0 bases, and 9 bases separated the two germline ends. The CDR3 length is 15 residues. CDR1 and CDR2 (germline): SNHLY, FYNNEI. The CDR3 reads CASRITDSGANVLTF. CDR3 sequence (DNA): TGTGCCAGCAGAATCACAGACTCTGGGGCCAACGTCCTGACTTTC.

To note about this clone: The junction departs from germline at one end; a sequencing error may be responsible. The chain is built from TRBV7-9 and TRBJ2-6; TRBD2 matches 7 bases. The germline gives CDR1 SEHNR, CDR2 FQNEAQ (reference sequence). The CDR3 loop spans 17 amino acids. The CDR3 spells CASSFGTSASGANGLTF. The CDR3 DNA sequence: TGTGCCAGCAGCTTCGGCACTAGCGCTAGTGGGGCCAACGGCCTGACTTTC.

As to this clone: Its ends do not fully match the called genes, so a read error is possible. V is TRBV29-1 and J is TRBJ2-6; possible D gene TRBD1, 5 bases. The CDR3 has 13 residues. The germline V gene encodes CDR1 SQVTM and CDR2 ANQGSEA. The CDR3 nucleotides read TGCAGCGTTGCTGAATCTGGGGCCAACGGCCTGACTTTC. Translated, it gives CSVAESGANGLTF.

This clone appeared a single time. V usage is TRBV6-1 and J usage is TRBJ1-2; TRBD1 aligns across 9 bases. The CDR3 has 14 amino acids. With 8 bases clipped from V and 6 bases from J, the junction kept 10 bases outside the gene matches. Germline CDR1 reads MNHNS; CDR2 reads SASEGT. The CDR3 DNA is TGTGCCAGCCTCCCAACAGGGGGCAGGGATGGCTACACCTTC. It translates to CASLPTGGRDGYTF.

CDR3 protein: CASSSYPGGQLYGYTF. The CDR3 DNA sequence: TGTGCCAGCAGCTCCTACCCCGGGGGACAGCTATATGGCTACACCTTC. The chain has TRBV7-2 and TRBJ1-2, with 7 bases fitting TRBD1. This CDR3 comprises 16 residues. Germline lookup yields CDR1 SGHTA and CDR2 FQGNSA. Unmatched junction bases numbered 13, after V lost 4 bases and J lost 5 bases.

This clone was seen just once. The CDR3 nucleotides read TGTGCCAGCAGCTTGACTAGCGGGAGAACAGATACGCAGTATTTT. Protein: CASSLTSGRTDTQYF. The chain uses TRBV7-9 and TRBJ2-3, with TRBD2 matching 12 bases. After removal of 3 bases from V and 3 bases from J, the junction contained 1 base not matched to a gene. Per the germline V gene, CDR1 is SEHNR and CDR2 is FQNEAQ (reference sequence). The CDR3 totals 15 residues. The complete variable domain, with remaining parts taken from reference TRBV7-9 and TRBJ2-3, reads DTGVSQNPRHKITKRGQNVTFRCDPISEHNRLYWYRQTLGQGPEFLTYFQNEAQLEKSRLLSDRFSAERPKGSFSTLEIQRTEQGDSAMYLCASSLTSGRTDTQYFGPGTRLTVL.

In this sample, this clone turned up a few times. V is TRBV7-9 and J is TRBJ2-4, with 9 bases identical to TRBD1. The V segment lost 0 bases and the J segment 12 bases; nucleotides outside the gene matches: 9. Germline V lookup: CDR1 SEHNR, CDR2 FQNEAQ (reference sequence). This CDR3 is 15 amino acids long. CDR3 region: CASSLAGTGMKSQYF. The CDR3 bases are TGTGCCAGCAGCTTAGCCGGGACAGGGATGAAGAGTCAGTACTTC.